The clone carrying this T cell receptor (beta chain) was counted between two and nine times. What it binds is unknown. TCRdb called the 5' RACE reads again in MiXCR, with one record for every CDR3 protein. The data contain 610,000 or so distinct CDR3 sequences, roughly 12% of them seen just once; the ten biggest clones take up around 14%. This entry is derived from a study of T cells after yellow fever vaccination. Study-wide points: Reappearance after the booster was seen for most primary-vaccination clones, at roughly 96% CD4 and 85% to 90% CD8.

The CDR3 totals 18 residues. V trimming: 4 bases; J trimming: 2 bases; junction bases outside the gene matches: 10. Germline CDR1 reads SGDLS; CDR2 reads YYNGEE. The receptor was isolated from a man aged 25 to 40 who received the YFV17D yellow fever vaccine. The chain carries TRBV9 and TRBJ2-5, with TRBD2 identical over 14 bases. The sample was PBMCs, taken on the day of the yellow fever booster vaccination. CDR3 sequence (DNA): TGTGCCAGCAGCCTGGGACTAGCGGGAGCGGGGCCACAAGAGACCCAGTACTTC. Its protein product is CASSLGLAGAGPQETQYF.